A single sample gave rise to the 9 T cell receptor beta chains below, sequenced in a study of cytomegalovirus exposure and HLA in healthy donors. PCR employed 60 Vbeta and 13 Jbeta primers. TCRdb's copy holds only in-frame clones and misses some; the assay was immunoSEQ multiplex PCR. The profile shows approximately 100,000 clones, around 80% of them singletons. The sequencing input was PBMCs. These receptor sequences come from a young woman in good health and CMV-seronegative.

This clone appeared a few times. V usage is TRBV6-1 and J usage is TRBJ1-4, with a weak D call TRBD1 (5 bases). The CDR3 is made up of 17 amino acids. Trimming left V 3 bases short and J 2 bases short, with 16 bases between. CDR1 MNHNS and CDR2 SASEGT come from the germline V gene. Here the CDR3 reads CASSDDRQGMTNEKLFF. The CDR3 bases are TGTGCCAGCAGTGACGACCGCCAGGGAATGACTAATGAAAAACTGTTTTTT.

This clone occurred once. V and J are TRBV19 and TRBJ2-1, with 13 bases identical to TRBD2. Per germline, CDR1 LNHDA and CDR2 SQIVND (reference sequence). Germline trimming cut 5 bases from V and 10 bases from J; bases unmatched to any gene: 14. This CDR3 is built from 17 residues. CDR3 in amino acids: CASSPWTSGSLRGEQFF. CDR3 DNA sequence: TGTGCCAGTAGTCCCTGGACTAGCGGGAGTCTTCGGGGCGAGCAGTTCTTC. Complete variable domain (other parts from reference TRBV19 and TRBJ2-1): DGGITQSPKYLFRKEGQNVTLSCEQNLNHDAMYWYRQDPGQGLRLIYYSQIVNDFQKGDIAEGYSVSREKKESFPLTVTSAQKNPTAFYLCASSPWTSGSLRGEQFFGPGTRLTVL.

The chain recombines TRBV4-2 with TRBJ2-7, with D possibly matching TRBD2 (5 bases). The CDR3 contains 13 residues. The V gene's germline CDR1 is LGHNA and CDR2 YNFKEQ. V was pared by 4 bases and J by 4 bases, with 11 bases between. The CDR3 sequence is CASSLGLSYEQYF. The CDR3 DNA reads as TGTGCCAGCAGCCTTGGACTTTCTTACGAGCAGTACTTC.

The chain carries TRBV6-5 and TRBJ1-1, with TRBD1 matching 11 bases. The ends lost 4 bases at V and 5 bases at J; junction bases unmatched: 3. Germline V gene sequence: CDR1 MNHEY, CDR2 SVGAGI. CDR3 length: 14 residues. The CDR3 is CASSLGQGGTEAFF. The CDR3 DNA is TGTGCCAGCAGTTTGGGACAGGGGGGGACTGAAGCTTTCTTT.

The CDR3 loop is CASRGGQGEYEKLFF. CDR3 bases: TGTGCCAGCAGGGGTGGACAGGGTGAATATGAAAAACTGTTTTTT. This sequence joins TRBV6-6 and TRBJ1-4, with 8 bases that match TRBD1. J gave up 6 bases and V 6 bases, and 9 bases lay outside the gene matches. Germline V gene sequence: CDR1 MNHNY, CDR2 SVGAGI (reference sequence). This CDR3 comprises 15 residues.

This sequence joins TRBV7-8 and TRBJ2-7; D not resolved. Between the trimmed V and J ends, which lost 1 base and 5 bases, there was a span of 12 bases. Germline V CDR1 and CDR2: SGHVS, FQNEAQ. The CDR3 consists of 14 residues. The CDR3 loop is CASSLGSRVNEQYF. The CDR3 DNA follows: TGTGCCAGCAGCTTAGGGAGCCGGGTAAACGAGCAGTACTTC.

The chain employs TRBV7-9 and TRBJ2-3; unclear D gene. Germline assignment: CDR1 SEHNR and CDR2 FQNEAQ (reference sequence). The V end lost 7 bases, the J end lost 10 bases, and 15 bases lay between the germline ends. This CDR3 contains 12 residues. The DNA of the CDR3 is TGTGCCAGCACCGAGGAACCCGACCCGCAGTATTTT. This gives the protein CASTEEPDPQYF.

V gene TRBV28 combines with J gene TRBJ1-2, with D unclear. CDR3 length: 13 residues. The germline CDR1 and CDR2 sequences are MDHEN and SYDVKM. V shed 6 bases and J shed 6 bases, with 14 bases lying between them. The CDR3 loop is CASRDERVNGYTF. CDR3 nucleotide sequence: TGTGCCAGCAGGGATGAGAGGGTGAATGGCTACACCTTC.

The genes are TRBV29-1 and TRBJ2-1; TRBD2 matches at 7 bases. Germline-derived CDR1 and CDR2 are SQVTM and ANQGSEA. The ends lost 7 bases at V and 7 bases at J; junction bases unmatched: 7. This CDR3 region has 12 residues. CDR3 sequence reads: CSARAGPNEQFF. In nucleotides, the CDR3 is TGCAGCGCCAGAGCGGGGCCTAATGAGCAGTTCTTC.